The 17 T cell receptor beta chains in this list originate from one sample, sequenced in a study of prognosis after radiotherapy for stage I lung cancer. TCR beta CDR3 amplification from genomic DNA was performed by two-round multiplex PCR. Amplification in first-round PCR relied on primers specific to each TRBV and TRBJ gene. TCRdb re-derived calls from the multiplex PCR reads in MiXCR, one entry per CDR3 protein. The sample lists about 16,000 distinct CDR3 sequences, 35% to 45% occurring once. The sequenced sample was PBMCs, obtained before or after stereotactic body radiation therapy (not recorded which). The receptors come from a donor aged 50 or older with non-small cell lung cancer.

This clonotype was counted many times. This chain connects TRBV19 to TRBJ2-7; D may match TRBD1 or TRBD2 (5 bases each). Germline lookup yields CDR1 LNHDA and CDR2 SQIVND (reference sequence). The CDR3 covers 13 residues. Between the trimmed V and J ends, which lost 11 bases and 7 bases, there was a span of 21 bases. The CDR3, as DNA: TGTGCCGAGCCGGGACCGCAAATGGGGGAGCAGTACTTC. This gives the protein CAEPGPQMGEQYF. Full variable domain (remainder filled in from reference TRBV19 and TRBJ2-7): DGGITQSPKYLFRKEGQNVTLSCEQNLNHDAMYWYRQDPGQGLRLIYYSQIVNDFQKGDIAEGYSVSREKKESFPLTVTSAQKNPTAFYLCAEPGPQMGEQYFGPGTRLTVT.

This clonotype has a count of ten or more. This chain links TRBV4-2 with TRBJ1-5; no clear D. Looked up from germline, CDR1 is LGHNA and CDR2 is YNFKEQ. V lost 1 base and J 3 bases, leaving 7 bases between the germline ends. CDR3 size: 14 residues. The CDR3 sequence is CASSQGSNNQPQHF. The CDR3 DNA sequence: TGTGCCAGCAGCCAAGGGTCAAACAATCAGCCCCAGCATTTT.

This clonotype was seen repeatedly, ten times or more. V is TRBV5-1 and J is TRBJ2-3, with unresolved D. The CDR3 has 15 amino acids. Trimming shortened V by 0 bases and J by 2 bases, and 10 bases separated the two germline ends. Germline CDR1 is SGHRS and CDR2 is YFSETQ. The CDR3 sequence is CASSLVGSITDTQYF. CDR3 nucleotides: TGCGCCAGCAGCTTGGTGGGAAGTATCACAGATACGCAGTATTTT. The whole variable domain, filled in from reference TRBV5-1 and TRBJ2-3, reads KAGVTQTPRYLIKTRGQQVTLSCSPISGHRSVSWYQQTPGQGLQFLFEYFSETQRNKGNFPGRFSGRQFSNSRSEMNVSTLELGDSALYLCASSLVGSITDTQYFGPGTRLTVL.

As to this clonotype: It is likely a read error: a sequence one base away is far more abundant. V is TRBV6-9 and J is TRBJ1-4; the D gene is possibly TRBD1 (6 bases). Germline CDR1 is MNHGY and CDR2 is SVAAGI. The CDR3 consists of 15 residues. Here the CDR3 DNA reads TGTGCCATCAGTTACTCGCGGGGGCTCGGTGAAAAACTGTTTTTT. It specifies CAISYSRGLGEKLFF.

This clonotype has ten or more counts. The chain is built from TRBV5-1 and TRBJ2-1, with TRBD1 identical over 7 bases. This CDR3 is built from 12 residues. V shed 4 bases and J 6 bases; nucleotides not matched to a gene: 1. Germline V gene sequence: CDR1 SGHRS, CDR2 YFSETQ. The CDR3 region has the DNA TGCGCCAGCAGCACAGGGGTCAATGAGCAGTTCTTC. It translates to CASSTGVNEQFF.

This clonotype was counted many times. The chain links TRBV6-1 to TRBJ2-6; a weak D match, TRBD2 (6 bases). The CDR3 is made up of 21 amino acids. Germline V gene sequence: CDR1 MNHNS, CDR2 SASEGT. The germline V and J ends were trimmed by 6 bases and 2 bases, with 29 bases remaining between them. The CDR3 region is CASSQASGREPPVAGANVLTF. Written as DNA, the CDR3 is TGTGCCAGCAGCCAAGCGAGTGGTCGGGAGCCCCCAGTTGCTGGGGCCAACGTCCTGACTTTC.

With regard to this clonotype: This is likely an artifact of a read error, given a far larger clone one base away. The chain employs TRBV6-5 and TRBJ2-1; 12 nucleotides match TRBD2. CDR3 length equals 16 residues. Germline V gene sequence: CDR1 MNHEY, CDR2 SVGAGI. With V trimmed by 7 bases and J by 4 bases, 8 bases remained unmatched. The CDR3 DNA reads as TGTGCCAGCATGCTCGGGACTAGCGGGTATTACAATGAGCAGTTCTTC. This gives the protein CASMLGTSGYYNEQFF.

This clonotype is deemed medium-sized. This chain links TRBV6-1 with TRBJ1-2; no firm D call. Trimming shortened V by 2 bases and J by 1 base, and 14 bases separated the two germline ends. This CDR3 is built from 16 residues. Germline values: CDR1 MNHNS, CDR2 SASEGT. DNA of the CDR3: TGTGCCAGCAGTGAATTCTTGAGTCGGAGTAACTATGGCTACACCTTC. It is translated as CASSEFLSRSNYGYTF.

Many counts were recorded for this clonotype. The V call is TRBV7-9, the J call TRBJ2-7; 7 nucleotides align to TRBD1. Germline V gene sequence: CDR1 SEHNR, CDR2 FQNEAQ (reference sequence). V dropped 2 bases and J dropped 5; count of bases not matched to a gene: 3. CDR3 size: 13 residues. In DNA, the CDR3 is TGTGCCAGCAGCTTAAACAGGGGCGACGAGCAGTACTTC. It is translated as CASSLNRGDEQYF. The whole variable domain, filled in from reference TRBV7-9 and TRBJ2-7, reads DTGVSQNPRHKITKRGQNVTFRCDPISEHNRLYWYRQTLGQGPEFLTYFQNEAQLEKSRLLSDRFSAERPKGSFSTLEIQRTEQGDSAMYLCASSLNRGDEQYFGPGTRLTVT.

This clonotype was recorded only once. V gene TRBV28 combines with J gene TRBJ2-1; TRBD2 matches 16 bases. J was trimmed by 3 bases and V by 3 bases; bases with no gene match: 20. Germline-derived CDR1 and CDR2 are MDHEN and SYDVKM. There are 23 residues in the CDR3. Here the CDR3 DNA reads TGTGCCAGCAGTTTTTCCGGGACTAGCGGGAGGGCTAGTCCTATGGGGTTCTACAATGAGCAGTTCTTC. Translating gives CASSFSGTSGRASPMGFYNEQFF.

Note on this clonotype: This may stem from a read error, because a much larger clone lies one nucleotide away. V and J are TRBV6-1 and TRBJ1-4, with TRBD1 as a possible D gene (5 bases). The length of the CDR3 is 16 residues. Germline CDR1 MNHNS, CDR2 SASEGT. V lost 6 bases and J 3 bases, leaving 17 bases between the germline ends. CDR3 DNA sequence: TGTGCCAGCAGAGGGACGTCGGGGAGGTCTAATGAAAAACTGTTTTTT. Residues: CASRGTSGRSNEKLFF.

This clonotype appeared many times. This chain links TRBV20-1 with TRBJ2-7; possibly TRBD1 for D (7 bases). Per the germline V gene, CDR1 is DFQATT and CDR2 is SNEGSKA (reference sequence). This CDR3 region has 14 residues. V was cut by 4 bases and J by 5 bases, with 18 bases left in between. The CDR3 DNA reads TGCAGTGCTATTAATCTCAGGGGGGAGGACGAGCAGTACTTC. Amino acid sequence: CSAINLRGEDEQYF.

This clonotype was recorded once. The chain combines TRBV11-1 with TRBJ2-1; 10 bases fit TRBD2. V shed 4 bases and J 7 bases; nucleotides not matched to a gene: 10. In germline, CDR1 is SGHAT, CDR2 FQDESV (reference sequence). The CDR3 loop spans 16 amino acids. Written as DNA, the CDR3 is TGTGCCAGCAGCTCTTTTCTAGCGGGAGTTTGGAATGAGCAGTTCTTC. It is translated as CASSSFLAGVWNEQFF.

The J gene is TRBJ1-1, the V gene TRBV19, with D hard to call. This CDR3 is built from 10 residues. The germline CDR1 and CDR2 sequences are LNHDA and SQIVND (reference sequence). V lost 6 bases and J 8 bases, leaving 7 bases between the germline ends. The DNA for the CDR3 is TGTGCCAGTAGGGGAGTAGAAGCTTTCTTT. This gives the protein CASRGVEAFF.

As regards this clonotype: This sequence may be a read error, since a much larger clone differs from it by one base. This chain joins TRBV18 and TRBJ2-6, with TRBD1 identical over 7 bases. V lost 0 bases to trimming and J lost 0 bases; unmatched junction nucleotides: 8. The CDR3 covers 19 residues. Germline-derived CDR1 and CDR2 are KGHSH and LQKENI. The CDR3 loop is CASSPPGQVGYSGANVLTF. CDR3 nucleotide sequence: TGTGCCAGCTCACCACCCGGACAGGTGGGCTACTCTGGGGCCAACGTCCTGACTTTC.

For this clonotype: No conserved phenylalanine or tryptophan ends this CDR3, so it is likely a read error. V gene TRBV24-1 combines with J gene TRBJ1-5; D may be TRBD1 (6 bases). This CDR3 region has 17 residues. Germline CDR1 is KGHDR and CDR2 is SFDVKD. V lost 1 base to trimming and J lost 6 bases, with 18 bases between them. CDR3 region: CATSDLPDRLCGQPQHL. DNA for the CDR3: TGTGCCACCAGTGATTTACCTGACAGGCTTTGCGGTCAGCCCCAGCATTTG.

This clonotype was seen many times. V usage is TRBV24-1 and J usage is TRBJ2-1, with TRBD2 matching over 9 bases. Germline lookup yields CDR1 KGHDR and CDR2 SFDVKD. The CDR3 length is 15 residues. V was pared by 3 bases and J by 4 bases, with 3 bases of the junction left unmatched. CDR3 in DNA: TGTGCCACCAGTGATCCTAGCGGGGATTACAATGAGCAGTTCTTC. Translation gives CATSDPSGDYNEQFF.